The present TCR beta chain was sequenced within a study of T-cell memory formation after mild COVID-19. On this clonotype itself: As yet, its antigen is unknown.

One entry per CDR3 protein results from TCRdb running MiXCR on the 5' RACE reads. Counted here are roughly 130,000 distinct CDR3 sequences, around 15% occurring once; the ten biggest clones make up 5% to 5.5%. Broader study findings: Contracting clones, day 15 to 85, had balanced CD4/CD8, and later expanders favored CD4+.

This CDR3 is built from 15 residues. In germline, CDR1 is LGHNA, CDR2 YNFKEQ. V shed 1 base and J shed 2 bases, with 10 bases lying between them. The V gene is TRBV4-2, the J gene TRBJ2-3; D possibly corresponds to TRBD2 (5 bases). The sequenced sample consisted of PBMCs or a T cell subset sorted from them (not recorded which). The sequence came from a young man who had mild COVID-19 (a few samples of this study predate the infection). Cell type and time point are not known. CDR3 in DNA: TGTGCCAGCAGCCAAGGAGGGCTAGACACAGATACGCAGTATTTT. This encodes CASSQGGLDTDTQYF.